The clone carrying this TCR beta chain was seen a few times. The antigen remains unidentified. Amplification used 60 Vbeta primers and 13 Jbeta primers. This table comes from immunoSEQ multiplex PCR, and its TCRdb copy is limited to in-frame clones, with some not included. The sample consists of about 150,000 clones, more than 60% of them appearing once. This record belongs to a study of cytomegalovirus exposure and HLA in healthy donors. Study conclusions and caveats: An analysis done earlier found most TCR beta V segments productive about 90% or about 30% of the time. Both high specificity and high sensitivity reportedly marked the classifier's diagnosis of cytomegalovirus status. Available immune exposure information was restricted to CMV serostatus only.

As for the donors, each was a healthy bone marrow donor. The CDR3 extends over 19 amino acids. Trimming left V 0 bases short and J 0 bases short, with 17 bases between. Looked up from germline, CDR1 is LGHNA and CDR2 is YNFKEQ. The sequence came from a woman in her forties in good health and CMV-seropositive. The chain carries TRBV4-2 and TRBJ2-2, with a weak D call TRBD2 (7 bases). Sample: PBMCs. CDR3 region: CASSQDATAGATNTGELFF. CDR3 nucleotide sequence: TGTGCCAGCAGCCAAGATGCTACGGCGGGGGCGACGAACACCGGGGAGCTGTTTTTT.